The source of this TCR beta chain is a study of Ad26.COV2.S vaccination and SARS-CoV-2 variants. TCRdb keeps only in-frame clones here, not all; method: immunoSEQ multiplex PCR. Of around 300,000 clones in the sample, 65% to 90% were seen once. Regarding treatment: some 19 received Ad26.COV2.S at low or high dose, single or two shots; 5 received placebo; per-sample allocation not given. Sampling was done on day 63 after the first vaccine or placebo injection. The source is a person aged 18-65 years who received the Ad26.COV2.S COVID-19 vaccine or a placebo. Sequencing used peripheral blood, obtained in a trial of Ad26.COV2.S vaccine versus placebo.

This chain's CDR3 is CASSHGTSGLYEQYF. The CDR3 region has the DNA TGTGCCAGCAGCCACGGGACTAGCGGACTCTACGAGCAGTACTTC. The chain is built from TRBV28 and TRBJ2-7, with 11 bases fitting TRBD2. The trim removed 6 bases at V and 3 bases at J, leaving 7 bases unmatched. The CDR3 is 15 residues long. Germline V gene lookup returns CDR1 MDHEN and CDR2 SYDVKM.